This T cell receptor (beta chain) was retrieved from a study of blood T cell repertoires in COVID-19 (dated by TCRdb to the early 2020s). Turning to the overall study: Samples covering the acute and convalescent phases of COVID-19 were provided by collaborators in the United States, Italy and Spain. The prospective study material was composed of cDNA or gDNA derived from T cells, B-cell-depleted T cells, or PBMCs. Subjects who had been exposed to COVID-19, were actively infected with it, or had recovered from it provided the deeply sampled blood TCRbeta repertoires that made up the dataset. A freely available public database, intended as a resource for researchers studying the immune response to SARS-CoV-2, is where the repertoires were released. The samples were drawn from two sources: the first 160 participants of the ongoing ImmuneRACE study, and fewer than 1,500 subjects contributed by 6 global collaborators. Sample metadata almost always included a de-identified subject ID, COVID-19 status, age in years and sex. HLA class I and class II types, where available, came from metadata supplied by the sample provider rather than from assay-based typing.

Results and caveats for the whole study, not just this receptor: The quantity of clinical and demographic metadata differed by source and by participant and was supplied without curation.

V has 3 bases trimmed and J has 3 bases trimmed; junction bases matching no gene number 11. Reading from cysteine to phenylalanine, the CDR3 counts 17 amino acids. The CDR3 DNA has 51 bases and is translated from base 1. CDR1 and CDR2, per the germline V gene, are SGHRS and YFSETQ. TCRbeta CDR3 regions were amplified from genomic DNA using the immunoSEQ Assay, a bias-controlled multiplex PCR. Per the source publication's procedure: The number of nucleated cells in each sample was estimated by amplification of reference gene primers within the assay. To quantify the absolute abundance of each unique TCRbeta CDR3 rearrangement, sequence reads were collapsed and filtered. Productive Simpson clonality was computed per sample as the square root of Simpson's diversity index over productive rearrangements. The clones in this table, taken by TCRdb from immuneACCESS, are in-frame only. Not every clone is retained; where verified, under half of the shortfall comes from an unresolved V gene, and the cause of the rest is unknown. That table gives V, J and clone size, and the DNA gave D and trimming. Recorded for this sample are roughly 430,000 clones; approximately 91% of them occurred a single time. Clones ranked in the top ten supply 1.4% of the sample.

Details on this clone: Its antigen is unknown. Base qualities are not at hand, and no much larger clone is one base apart.

Participants in the prospective study were enrolled through a virtual design, were aged roughly 18 to 100 years, and lived in fewer than 30 United States geographic areas. To assign participants to cohorts, the prospective study relied on clinical history that participants themselves reported in a screening survey and a study questionnaire. Exposed participants had been in contact with someone with a PCR-confirmed or clinician-diagnosed COVID-19 case within 2 weeks of study entry. Each participant in the prospective study had whole blood, serum and a nasopharyngeal or oropharyngeal swab collected by mobile phlebotomists. Participants in the prospective study had the option to provide additional blood draws and questionnaires over a roughly 2-month period. Blood samples from the prospective study were shipped frozen or at room temperature prior to DNA extraction.

The sample consisted of PBMCs or T cells enriched from blood (not recorded which). The TCR originated in a woman aged 18-29 years who had been exposed to COVID-19. The chain was built from TRBV5-1 and TRBJ2-2, with 7 middle bases fitting TRBD2. The nucleotides read TGCGCCAGCAGCTCCCATCTAGCGGAGGACGACACCGGGGAGCTGTTTTTT. It specifies CASSSHLAEDDTGELFF.